The rows below give T cell receptor beta chains drawn from one sample of a study of T cell therapy after organ transplantation. Data came from immunoSEQ multiplex PCR; TCRdb stores just in-frame clones and leaves some out. This table has almost 20,000 clones, about four fifths appearing once. Antigens for these TCRs are unknown. The source was CD8+ T cells from blood, collected after autologous CMV-specific T cell therapy. The source of these receptors is a human patient who had received a solid organ transplant and had CMV disease. Some T cells may possibly be graft donor cells. CDR3s include the opening cysteine and the closing phenylalanine or tryptophan. The D gene is left open where the match is weak. Size is omitted from some rows. Given values are once, few, many or a class for expanded clones.

j_call,d_call,v_call,clone_size,cdr3_aa,cdr3_nt
TRBJ1-4,.,TRBV7-9,.,CASSPALNEKLFF,TGTGCCAGCAGCCCAGCGCTAAATGAAAAACTGTTTTTT
TRBJ1-2,TRBD1,TRBV25-1,.,CASLDRGTSEGYTF,TGTGCCAGTCTGGACAGGGGGACTTCGGAAGGCTACACCTTC
TRBJ1-2,.,TRBV21-1,.,CASSASGQGAIRTYGYTF,TGTGCCAGCAGCGCCTCGGGACAGGGGGCGATTCGTACCTATGGCTACACCTTC
TRBJ2-7,.,TRBV15,.,CATRPRAAYEQYF,TGTGCCACCAGGCCGCGGGCAGCCTACGAGCAGTACTTC
TRBJ1-4,.,TRBV7-9,.,CASSLPGTVATNEKLFF,TGTGCCAGCAGCTTACCAGGGACGGTTGCAACTAATGAAAAACTGTTTTTT
TRBJ1-1,.,TRBV11-2,.,CASNPPMGLEAFF,TGTGCCAGCAACCCTCCTATGGGCCTTGAAGCTTTCTTT
TRBJ2-1,TRBD2,TRBV30,.,CAWSVSPFLAGAYNEQFF,TGTGCCTGGAGTGTTTCCCCCTTTTTAGCGGGAGCCTACAATGAGCAGTTCTTC
TRBJ2-3,.,TRBV25-1,.,CASSAGITDTQYF,TGTGCCAGCAGTGCGGGTATCACAGATACGCAGTATTTT
TRBJ1-5,.,TRBV30,few,CAWSSQGYQPQHF,TGTGCCTGGAGTAGTCAGGGATATCAGCCCCAGCATTTT
TRBJ1-4,.,TRBV19,once,CASSVGLTGNEKLFF,TGTGCCAGTAGTGTAGGTCTGACGGGTAATGAAAAACTGTTTTTT
TRBJ2-7,.,TRBV7-9,.,CASSARISRGSEQYF,TGTGCCAGCAGCGCCCGAATAAGTAGGGGAAGCGAGCAGTACTTC
TRBJ2-7,TRBD2,TRBV4-1,.,CASSQLQRESYEQYF,TGCGCCAGCAGCCAACTCCAGCGGGAGTCCTACGAGCAGTACTTC
TRBJ2-1,.,TRBV7-9,.,CASSPTGRVGEQFF,TGTGCCAGCAGCCCCACGGGCAGGGTCGGTGAGCAGTTCTTC
TRBJ1-6,TRBD1,TRBV15,once,CATSRDTGEDAYNSPLHF,TGTGCCACCAGCAGGGACACAGGGGAGGACGCCTATAATTCACCCCTCCACTTT
TRBJ1-5,.,TRBV19,few,CASSIPTMSRGQPQHF,TGTGCCAGTAGTATCCCGACGATGTCAAGGGGGCAGCCCCAGCATTTT
TRBJ1-2,.,TRBV11-1,.,CASSLSAPGAGYGYTF,TGTGCCAGCAGCTTAAGTGCCCCAGGGGCCGGTTATGGCTACACCTTC
TRBJ1-1,.,TRBV13,.,CASAPPRANTEAFF,TGTGCCAGCGCGCCCCCCAGGGCCAACACTGAAGCTTTCTTT
TRBJ1-4,.,TRBV30,.,CAWTGGIVDIPNEKLFF,TGTGCCTGGACCGGAGGGATAGTCGATATACCTAATGAAAAACTGTTTTTT
TRBJ1-5,.,TRBV2,.,CASSESVAPRTRQPQHF,TGTGCCAGCAGTGAATCCGTCGCCCCCCGGACGCGTCAGCCCCAGCATTTT
TRBJ2-7,.,TRBV29-1,.,CSVEGLENEQYF,TGCAGCGTTGAGGGGCTAGAAAACGAGCAGTACTTC
TRBJ1-1,TRBD1,TRBV6-5,.,CASSLQGGTEAFF,TGTGCCAGCAGCTTACAGGGGGGGACTGAAGCTTTCTTT
TRBJ1-1,TRBD1,TRBV4-1,once,CASSLVGTGRTEAFF,TGCGCCAGCAGCCTAGTCGGGACAGGGAGGACTGAAGCTTTCTTT
TRBJ2-7,.,TRBV29-1,.,CSVETRVYEQYF,TGCAGCGTTGAAACGCGCGTCTACGAGCAGTACTTC
TRBJ2-3,.,TRBV15,.,CATSDGGTSTDTQYF,TGTGCCACGTCAGACGGGGGAACTAGCACAGATACGCAGTATTTT
TRBJ2-1,TRBD2,TRBV6-4,.,CASSLGGGANDEQFF,TGTGCCAGCAGTCTCGGCGGGGGGGCCAATGATGAGCAGTTCTTC
TRBJ2-7,.,TRBV2,.,CASRQATGEGPRYEQYF,TGTGCCAGCAGACAAGCCACTGGAGAGGGGCCACGGTACGAGCAGTACTTC
TRBJ2-1,.,TRBV7-2,.,CASSLAWENEQFF,TGTGCCAGCAGCTTAGCGTGGGAGAATGAGCAGTTCTTC
TRBJ2-1,.,TRBV5-4,.,CASSLVGPVHNEQFF,TGTGCCAGCAGCTTGGTGGGCCCGGTCCACAATGAGCAGTTCTTC
TRBJ2-7,.,TRBV6-1,.,CASTGGQAYEQYF,TGTGCCAGCACCGGCGGACAAGCCTACGAGCAGTACTTC
TRBJ1-1,.,TRBV6-5,.,CASSYTASNTEAFF,TGTGCCAGCAGTTACACGGCGTCTAACACTGAAGCTTTCTTT
TRBJ1-1,.,TRBV6-1,.,CAISEPTGIDTEAFF,TGTGCCATCAGTGAGCCTACAGGGATTGATACTGAAGCTTTCTTT
TRBJ1-3,.,TRBV19,.,CASSIVGGDTIYF,TGTGCCAGTAGTATAGTCGGCGGGGACACCATATATTTT
TRBJ1-3,.,TRBV30,.,CAWRVKGSFYGNTIYF,TGTGCCTGGAGGGTGAAGGGAAGTTTTTATGGAAACACCATATATTTT
TRBJ2-7,TRBD2,TRBV30,once,CAWRGGTSGYEQYF,TGTGCCTGGAGGGGGGGGACTAGCGGCTACGAGCAGTACTTC
TRBJ2-7,TRBD1,TRBV27,.,CASSLIGTGHEQYF,TGTGCCAGCAGTTTAATAGGGACAGGGCATGAGCAGTACTTC
TRBJ1-5,.,TRBV10-1,.,CASSSSGAQPQHF,TGCGCCAGCAGTAGTTCAGGGGCCCAGCCCCAGCATTTT
TRBJ1-1,.,TRBV4-2,few,CASRLTVNTEAFF,TGTGCCAGCAGGCTGACAGTGAACACTGAAGCTTTCTTT
TRBJ2-7,.,TRBV6-1,once,CASSEGSEQYF,TGTGCCAGCAGTGAAGGGAGCGAGCAGTACTTC
TRBJ1-5,.,TRBV5-4,.,CASSLLGGPGGNQPQHF,TGTGCCAGCAGCCTCCTTGGGGGCCCGGGGGGCAATCAGCCCCAGCATTTT
TRBJ2-7,TRBD2,TRBV4-1,.,CASSQDHGRGGYEQYF,TGCGCCAGCAGCCAAGATCATGGACGCGGGGGGTACGAGCAGTACTTC
TRBJ1-5,.,TRBV6-4,few,CASSDSGNQPQHF,TGTGCCAGCAGTGACTCGGGCAATCAGCCCCAGCATTTT
TRBJ2-2,.,TRBV10-3,.,CAINEAQAGTGELFF,TGTGCCATCAATGAGGCCCAGGCGGGCACCGGGGAGCTGTTTTTT